A single T cell receptor (beta chain) is shown here with its context. What it binds is not known. The sample belongs to a study of CD8+CD57+ T cells in acquired aplastic anemia. Study information: Isolated CD4+ and CD8+ cells, once sorted, yielded DNA averaging roughly 3 ug.

Sequencing was done on patients that had shown CD8+CD57+ cell expansion by flow cytometry. Overall study findings and caveats: Statistical testing detected no significant gap in CD8+ Simpson's diversity between patients and controls.

The study profiled TCR beta VDJ and CDR3 using genomic DNA as template. TCRdb re-analysed the reads in MiXCR, keeping a single row per CDR3 protein. The sample includes under 500,000 distinct CDR3 sequences, roughly 34% of them seen just once. This receptor was obtained from a human donor with aplastic anemia. Sequencing input: sorted CD4+, CD8+, or CD8+CD57+ T cells (not recorded which) from PBMCs.

The chain's CDR3 is CATRRGETQYF. CDR3 DNA sequence: TGTGCCACCAGGAGGGGAGAGACCCAGTACTTC. The J gene is TRBJ2-5, the V gene TRBV19; possibly TRBD2 for D (6 bases). This CDR3 region has 11 residues. V shed 10 bases and J shed 4 bases, with 10 bases lying between them. Germline V CDR1 and CDR2: LNHDA, SQIVND (reference sequence).